Ten or more counts support the clone carrying this T cell receptor beta chain. Its specificity is not known. These data originate in a study of T cells after posttransplantation cyclophosphamide. The study's findings and limits: Recipient CMV seropositivity and CMV reactivation strongly tracked TRB clonality. Blood and skin or GI T cell repertoires showed limited TRB overlap. Later blood repertoires were often dominated by clones from the donor CD8+ memory compartment.

This CDR3 has 13 amino acids. Deletions cut 4 bases from V and 0 bases from J, with 6 bases between. The germline CDR1 and CDR2 sequences are ENHRY and SYGVKD. The related graft donor's blood sample was taken on the day of bone marrow donation. Assay: immunoSEQ multiplex PCR; the TCRdb copy retains only in-frame clones and omits some. The sample contains some 40,000 clones, none occurring once; over 5.5% lies in the top ten. This receptor was taken from a man aged 30-40 years in good health and a related stem cell transplant donor. The sequenced sample was PBMCs. The chain uses TRBV10-3 and TRBJ1-2; D might be TRBD1 (5 bases). CDR3 sequence reads: CAISGGANYGYTF. The CDR3 DNA reads as TGTGCCATCAGTGGGGGGGCTAACTATGGCTACACCTTC.